Following are 5 T cell receptor beta chains from one sample sequenced in a study of blood T cell repertoires in COVID-19. Method: immunoSEQ multiplex PCR; TCRdb's copy keeps in-frame clones and lacks some. The top ten clones hold about 6% of a sample with more than 200,000 clones, roughly 87% of them seen once. Input material: PBMCs or T cells enriched from blood (not recorded which). The receptors shown here come from a woman aged 25 to 39 with acute COVID-19.

Note on this clone: One junction end disagrees with the germline gene, perhaps due to a read error. The chain is built from TRBV19 and TRBJ1-1, with D possibly matching TRBD1 (5 bases). The CDR3 sequence is 15 residues long. Germline loops: CDR1 LNHDA, CDR2 SQIVND (reference sequence). The CDR3 coding sequence is TGTGCCAGTAGTTCCCGTCCAAAGGGGAACGCTGAAGCTTTCTTT. The encoded protein is CASSSRPKGNAEAFF. The whole variable domain, filled in from reference TRBV19 and TRBJ1-1, reads DGGITQSPKYLFRKEGQNVTLSCEQNLNHDAMYWYRQDPGQGLRLIYYSQIVNDFQKGDIAEGYSVSREKKESFPLTVTSAQKNPTAFYLCASSSRPKGNAEAFFGQGTRLTVV.

This clone showed up just a few times. The chain couples TRBV7-3 to TRBJ1-2; tentative D call: TRBD1 (6 bases). Germline lookup yields CDR1 SGHTA and CDR2 FQGTGA. V was pared by 6 bases and J by 8 bases, with 19 bases between. CDR3 length: 14 amino acids. The chain's CDR3 is CASRPTGSMGGYTF. CDR3 nucleotide sequence: TGTGCCAGCAGACCTACAGGGTCCATGGGCGGCTACACCTTC. The full variable domain, with the rest looked up from reference TRBV7-3 and TRBJ1-2, is GAGVSQTPSNKVTEKGKYVELRCDPISGHTALYWYRQSLGQGPEFLIYFQGTGAADDSGLPNDRFFAVRPEGSVSTLKIQRTERGDSAVYLCASRPTGSMGGYTFGSGTRLTVV.

V is TRBV28 and J is TRBJ1-1; D gene ambiguous. V was shortened by 1 base and J by 2 bases, with 11 bases between the two germline ends. The CDR3 sequence is 15 residues long. Germline V lookup: CDR1 MDHEN, CDR2 SYDVKM. The CDR3 DNA is TGTGCCAGCAGTTTATTCTCACGGTCCAACACTGAAGCTTTCTTT. Translating it yields CASSLFSRSNTEAFF.

The chain couples TRBV20-1 to TRBJ1-2, with a possible D match to TRBD1 (5 bases). CDR3 length equals 16 residues. CDR1 DFQATT and CDR2 SNEGSKA come from the germline V gene (reference sequence). V was clipped by 3 bases and J by 6 bases, with 23 bases between them. In DNA form, the CDR3 reads TGCAGTGCTAGTGTCCCAACAGGCCCTTTGGGGAATGGCTACACCTTC. Protein: CSASVPTGPLGNGYTF.

The chain is built from TRBV30 and TRBJ2-5; a possible D gene is TRBD2 (6 bases). This CDR3 is 12 amino acids long. Trimming took 4 bases from V and 5 from J, leaving 11 bases between them. The V gene's germline CDR1 is GTSNPN and CDR2 SVGIG (reference sequence). CDR3 protein: CAWTRERETQYF. The CDR3 region has the DNA TGTGCCTGGACTCGGGAGAGGGAGACCCAGTACTTC.